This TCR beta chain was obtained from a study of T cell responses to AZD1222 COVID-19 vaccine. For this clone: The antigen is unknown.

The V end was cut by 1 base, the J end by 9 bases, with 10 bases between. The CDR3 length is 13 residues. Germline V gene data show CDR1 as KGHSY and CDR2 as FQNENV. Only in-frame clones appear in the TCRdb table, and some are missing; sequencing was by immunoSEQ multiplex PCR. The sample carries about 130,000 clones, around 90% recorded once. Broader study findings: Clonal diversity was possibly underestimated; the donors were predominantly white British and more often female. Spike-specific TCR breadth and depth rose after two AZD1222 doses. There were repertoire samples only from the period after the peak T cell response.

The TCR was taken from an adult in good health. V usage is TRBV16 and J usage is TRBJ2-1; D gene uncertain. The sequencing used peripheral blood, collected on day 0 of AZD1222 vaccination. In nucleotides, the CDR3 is TGTGCCAGCAGCCAATGGTTGGGGTTTGAGCAGTTCTTC. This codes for CASSQWLGFEQFF.